One sample yielded the 25 T cell receptor beta chains listed below, sequenced in a study of human T cells and chemical hapten exposure. Time point denoted: patch test 3, about 24 weeks after DPC sensitization. The treatment denotes: therapeutic diphenylcyclopropenone sensitization with weekly scalp DPC. Total RNA was isolated from whole blood that had not been fractionated. TCRdb reprocessed the RACE reads with MiXCR, giving one entry per CDR3 protein. The table records fewer than 40,000 distinct CDR3 sequences, 10% to 15% of them present only once. The sample here was whole blood, taken in connection with sensitization to the hapten diphenylcyclopropenone (DPC). Receptor source: a woman in her forties with alopecia areata. Some clones in this sample may be carry-over from other donors' samples.

The rearrangement uses TRBV29-1 and TRBJ1-1; TRBD1 might be the D (6 bases). The CDR3 consists of 15 residues. From germline, CDR1 is SQVTM and CDR2 ANQGSEA. The V end lost 1 base, the J end lost 5 bases, and 17 bases lay between the germline ends. The CDR3 nucleotides are TGCAGCGTTGAAGCGGGAGTAGGGGGGAGGACTGAAGCTTTCTTT. It encodes CSVEAGVGGRTEAFF.

This clonotype was recorded many times. The gene calls are TRBV5-1 and TRBJ2-1, with D perhaps matching TRBD2 (6 bases). Germline CDR1 and CDR2: SGHRS and YFSETQ. The CDR3 extends over 16 amino acids. V lost 5 bases and J 0 bases, leaving 15 bases between the germline ends. The CDR3 region is CASRAGLSNSYNEQFF. The CDR3 DNA reads TGCGCCAGCAGGGCGGGACTTTCCAACTCCTACAATGAGCAGTTCTTC.

The gene calls are TRBV28 and TRBJ2-2; TRBD2 agrees at 9 bases. The V gene's germline CDR1 is MDHEN and CDR2 SYDVKM. This CDR3 spans 15 amino acids. V lost 9 bases, J lost 5 bases, and 10 bases stayed unmatched. CDR3 residues: CASRLAGVGTGELFF. The CDR3 DNA sequence: TGTGCCAGTAGATTAGCGGGAGTTGGGACCGGGGAGCTGTTTTTT. Full variable domain (missing parts from reference TRBV28 and TRBJ2-2): DVKVTQSSRYLVKRTGEKVFLECVQDMDHENMFWYRQDPGLGLRLIYFSYDVKMKEKGDIPEGYSVSREKKERFSLILESASTNQTSMYLCASRLAGVGTGELFFGEGSRLTVL.

The chain is built from TRBV20-1 and TRBJ2-7; possible D gene TRBD2, 5 bases. Germline V gives CDR1 DFQATT, CDR2 SNEGSKA (reference sequence). The CDR3 covers 12 residues. The germline V and J ends were trimmed by 1 base and 6 bases, with 10 bases remaining between them. The CDR3 DNA follows: TGCAGTGCTAGAGGGCGACGGGGCGAGCAGTACTTC. Residues: CSARGRRGEQYF.

This clonotype was seen repeatedly, ten times or more. The chain has TRBV10-1 and TRBJ1-1; D might be TRBD1 (5 bases). The V end was cut by 6 bases, the J end by 6 bases, with 20 bases between. The CDR3 has 15 amino acids. CDR1 and CDR2 from the germline V gene are WNHNN and SYGVQD (reference sequence). In nucleotides, the CDR3 is TGCGCCAGCAGCGAAAATCGGGGGGAGAGGCCTGAAGCTTTCTTT. Protein sequence: CASSENRGERPEAFF.

The sample holds a few counts of this clonotype. The chain joins TRBV6-4 to TRBJ2-3; D call uncertain. Germline V gives CDR1 MRHNA, CDR2 SNTAGT. V was cut by 3 bases and J by 1 base, with 8 bases left in between. CDR3 length equals 14 residues. The CDR3 protein is CASSDGHRTDTQYF. In DNA, the CDR3 is TGTGCCAGCAGTGATGGGCACCGCACAGATACGCAGTATTTT.

This clonotype showed up many times. This chain uses TRBV6-1 with TRBJ1-5; D perhaps matches TRBD1 (5 bases). Trimming took off 4 bases at V and 5 bases at J, with 15 bases between the two ends. There are 15 residues in the CDR3. CDR1 MNHNS and CDR2 SASEGT come from the germline V gene. CDR3 in amino acids: CASSVSRELDQPQHF. CDR3 sequence (DNA): TGTGCCAGCAGTGTCTCCAGGGAATTAGATCAGCCCCAGCATTTT.

This clonotype was counted a few times. The genes are TRBV28 and TRBJ1-2; unclear D gene. Germline-derived CDR1 and CDR2 are MDHEN and SYDVKM. Trimming took off 6 bases at V and 2 bases at J, with 7 bases between the two ends. The CDR3 runs to 12 residues. The CDR3 sequence: CASSDGNYGYTF. The CDR3 DNA follows: TGTGCCAGCAGCGACGGGAACTATGGCTACACCTTC.

This clonotype was observed at least ten times. The CDR3 nucleotides read TGTGCCAGCAGCTTAAGGGGGGCGAGGAACACCGGGGAGCTGTTTTTT. Translation gives CASSLRGARNTGELFF. The V gene is TRBV11-2, the J gene TRBJ2-2; D possibly uses TRBD1 or TRBD2 (6 bases each). The V gene lost 2 bases and the J gene lost 1 base, with 11 bases spanning the gap. Germline V CDR1 and CDR2: SGHAT, FQNNGV. The CDR3 runs 16 residues.

The gene calls are TRBV29-1 and TRBJ2-7; D is undetermined. V lost 4 bases, J lost 3 bases, and 10 bases lay in between. Germline CDR1 reads SQVTM; CDR2 reads ANQGSEA. This CDR3 comprises 12 residues. The CDR3 nucleotides read TGCAGCGTTGTTATTAACCACTACGAGCAGTACTTC. Translation gives CSVVINHYEQYF.

This clonotype was counted only a few times. The chain has TRBV4-1 and TRBJ2-5; 12 bases fit TRBD2. This CDR3 has 15 residues. Germline V lookup: CDR1 MGHRA, CDR2 YSYEKL. Trimming at V came to 5 bases and at J to 5 bases, leaving 6 bases not matched to a gene. In nucleotides, the CDR3 is TGCGCCAGCAGCTATAGACTAGCGGGAGCGGAGACCCAGTACTTC. Encoded protein: CASSYRLAGAETQYF.

This clonotype has a count of ten or more. The chain uses TRBV10-1 and TRBJ1-1, with D possibly matching TRBD1 (5 bases). CDR3 size: 13 residues. V lost 5 bases and J lost 4, with 11 bases in between. The germline V gene encodes CDR1 WNHNN and CDR2 SYGVQD (reference sequence). The CDR3 nucleotides read TGCGCCAGCAGTCTCGCCGGGGCCACTGAAGCTTTCTTT. Translated: CASSLAGATEAFF.

This clonotype was counted only a few times. CDR3 sequence (DNA): TGTGCCAGCAGTGAACTGGGTCTGTGGGGCGGGGCCAACGTCCTGACTTTC. Protein product: CASSELGLWGGANVLTF. The chain has TRBV6-1 and TRBJ2-6; a possible D gene is TRBD1 (5 bases). The V gene lost 2 bases and the J gene lost 4 bases, with 15 bases spanning the gap. Germline CDR1 is MNHNS and CDR2 is SASEGT. The CDR3 covers 17 residues.

This rearrangement joins TRBV29-1 to TRBJ1-2; maybe TRBD1 (5 bases). Germline assignment: CDR1 SQVTM and CDR2 ANQGSEA. V shed 0 bases and J shed 7 bases, with 15 bases lying between them. The CDR3 consists of 14 residues. CDR3 amino acids: CSVEDPGLVSGYTF. CDR3 sequence (DNA): TGCAGCGTTGAAGATCCGGGGCTCGTTTCTGGCTACACCTTC.

The sample holds a few counts of this clonotype. This sequence joins TRBV4-1 and TRBJ2-1, with TRBD2 matching 13 bases. J lost 8 bases, V lost 6 bases, and 7 bases had no gene match. The CDR3 has 15 residues. Germline CDR1 MGHRA, CDR2 YSYEKL. CDR3: CASSRTSGRGDEQFF. Written as DNA, the CDR3 is TGCGCCAGCAGTCGGACTAGCGGGAGAGGCGATGAGCAGTTCTTC.

This clonotype occurred a few times. The rearrangement links TRBV3-1 to TRBJ1-1; a weak D match, TRBD1 (5 bases). Trimming shortened V by 4 bases and J by 3 bases, and 15 bases separated the two germline ends. From germline, CDR1 is LGHDT and CDR2 YNNKEL (reference sequence). The length of the CDR3 is 15 residues. The CDR3 sequence is CASSPTNTGHTEAFF. The CDR3 DNA sequence: TGTGCCAGCAGCCCCACCAATACGGGGCACACTGAAGCTTTCTTT.

The sample holds many counts of this clonotype. The J gene is TRBJ2-1, the V gene TRBV20-1, with D unclear. Per the germline V gene, CDR1 is DFQATT and CDR2 is SNEGSKA (reference sequence). Trimming removed 0 bases at V and 4 bases at J, with 16 bases between. This CDR3 spans 16 amino acids. CDR3 in amino acids: CSARDPERAQYNEQFF. In DNA, the CDR3 is TGCAGTGCTAGAGATCCCGAACGGGCGCAGTACAATGAGCAGTTCTTC.

This clonotype was observed at least ten times. The V call is TRBV28, the J call TRBJ2-3, with D perhaps TRBD2 (7 bases). V lost 4 bases and J 1 base, leaving 12 bases between the germline ends. The length of the CDR3 is 15 residues. Germline CDR1 is MDHEN and CDR2 is SYDVKM. CDR3 sequence (DNA): TGTGCCAGCAGTTCACAGGGAGGGGGCACAGATACGCAGTATTTT. It is translated as CASSSQGGGTDTQYF.

This clonotype showed up just a few times. V and J are TRBV2 and TRBJ2-4; 9 nucleotides match TRBD1. The CDR3 sequence is 14 residues long. Germline V gene sequence: CDR1 SNHLY, CDR2 FYNNEI. V dropped 6 bases and J dropped 5; count of bases not matched to a gene: 5. This CDR3 reads CASRAGQGQNIQYF. The CDR3 nucleotides read TGTGCCAGCAGGGCGGGACAGGGCCAAAACATTCAGTACTTC.

J is TRBJ1-3 and V is TRBV25-1; tentative D call: TRBD1 (6 bases). Germline V gene lookup returns CDR1 MGHDK and CDR2 SYGVNS. V lost 4 bases and J lost 2, with 12 bases in between. CDR3 size: 15 residues. As DNA, the CDR3 is TGTGCCAGCAGTGGGGCGGGGGCCCCTGGAAACACCATATATTTT. Translating gives CASSGAGAPGNTIYF.

The sample holds many counts of this clonotype. The chain carries TRBV3-1 and TRBJ2-1; the match to TRBD2 covers 9 bases. V gave up 0 bases and J gave up 5 bases; unmatched junction bases: 8. Germline lookup yields CDR1 LGHDT and CDR2 YNNKEL (reference sequence). The CDR3 length is 17 residues. The CDR3 region has the DNA TGTGCCAGCAGCCAAGATTGGGCTAGCGGGGTCAACAATGAGCAGTTCTTC. Protein product: CASSQDWASGVNNEQFF.

In the case of this clonotype: At one end the junction does not follow the germline gene, possibly because of a read error. CDR3 DNA: TGTGCCAGCACCAGTAAGGTAGCGGGAGGGCATGACTTC. Its translation: CASTSKVAGGHDF. The chain recombines TRBV28 with TRBJ2-7, with 11 positions matching TRBD2. This CDR3 has 13 residues. Germline V gene lookup returns CDR1 MDHEN and CDR2 SYDVKM. Filled out from reference TRBV28 and TRBJ2-7, the complete variable domain reads DVKVTQSSRYLVKRTGEKVFLECVQDMDHENMFWYRQDPGLGLRLIYFSYDVKMKEKGDIPEGYSVSREKKERFSLILESASTNQTSMYLCASTSKVAGGHDFGPGTRLTVT.

This clonotype has at least ten counts. This CDR3 is CSAVRQLNTGELFF. CDR3 nucleotide sequence: TGCAGTGCTGTTCGACAGCTTAACACCGGGGAGCTGTTTTTT. V and J are TRBV20-1 and TRBJ2-2; tentative D call: TRBD1 (5 bases). Germline values: CDR1 DFQATT, CDR2 SNEGSKA (reference sequence). The CDR3 spans 14 residues. The V end lost 5 bases, the J end lost 2 bases, and 12 bases lay between the germline ends.

The J gene is TRBJ1-6, the V gene TRBV27; D ambiguous. Trimming left V 5 bases short and J 4 bases short, with 18 bases between. Germline CDR1 and CDR2: MNHEY and SMNVEV (reference sequence). The CDR3 loop spans 17 amino acids. DNA of the CDR3: TGTGCCAGCAGTCTCGAGAGGCACCCGCCTTATAATTCACCCCTCCACTTT. Protein product: CASSLERHPPYNSPLHF.

The J gene is TRBJ1-1, the V gene TRBV28; maybe TRBD1 (5 bases). Germline-derived CDR1 and CDR2 are MDHEN and SYDVKM. The V and J ends lost 6 bases and 0 bases respectively, with 14 bases between them. The CDR3 is 15 residues long. CDR3 sequence reads: CASSPPRAVNTEAFF. The CDR3 nucleotides read TGTGCCAGCAGCCCCCCCAGGGCTGTGAACACTGAAGCTTTCTTT.